This entry lists 17 T cell receptor beta chains sequenced from one sample in a study of T cells in Graves' hyperthyroidism and ophthalmopathy. Amplification of TCR beta CDR3 regions used RNA as the template. Carried out on the TCR CDR3, a first-round RT-PCR used the HTBI primer set. In TCRdb, the multiplex PCR reads were re-called with MiXCR into one record per CDR3 protein. The sample contains 350,000 or so distinct CDR3 sequences, around 18% of which appear only once. The sample was blood. These TCRs come from a middle-aged woman with Graves' ophthalmopathy.

This clonotype has just a few counts. The rearrangement uses TRBV6-1 and TRBJ2-2, with D possibly being TRBD1 or TRBD2 (7 bases each). The V gene's germline CDR1 is MNHNS and CDR2 SASEGT. V lost 6 bases, J lost 5 bases, and 16 bases lay in between. The CDR3 totals 15 residues. The CDR3 reads CASRRSRGGTGELFF. CDR3 coding DNA: TGTGCCAGCAGAAGGTCCAGGGGGGGAACCGGGGAGCTGTTTTTT.

This clonotype was counted many times. V gene TRBV28 combines with J gene TRBJ2-5; no clear D gene. Trimming cost V 3 bases and J 5 bases, with 4 bases left between them. Germline V gene data show CDR1 as MDHEN and CDR2 as SYDVKM. The CDR3 is 11 amino acids. The DNA for the CDR3 is TGTGCCAGCAGTTTGATGGAGACCCAGTACTTC. Its translation is CASSLMETQYF.

This clonotype has only a few counts. The chain is built from TRBV19 and TRBJ2-7; 12 positions match TRBD2. The V gene end was trimmed by 5 bases and the J gene end by 5 bases; junction bases not matched to a gene: 7. CDR1 and CDR2 (germline): LNHDA, SQIVND (reference sequence). CDR3 length: 15 amino acids. The CDR3 region has the DNA TGTGCCAGTAGTGCGACTAGCGGGAGTACAAACGAGCAGTACTTC. Residues: CASSATSGSTNEQYF.

This clonotype was seen at least ten times. This chain uses TRBV10-3 with TRBJ2-2, with D perhaps TRBD1 (6 bases). The CDR3 sequence is 12 residues long. V dropped 10 bases and J dropped 7 bases, with 13 bases sitting between them. The germline CDR1 and CDR2 sequences are ENHRY and SYGVKD. The CDR3 spells CASFRGSGELFF. The CDR3 DNA reads TGTGCCAGCTTCAGGGGCAGCGGGGAGCTGTTTTTT.

The sample holds many counts of this clonotype. The chain carries TRBV5-1 and TRBJ2-7; TRBD1 agrees at 11 bases. The CDR3 is 14 residues long. V was clipped by 7 bases and J by 5 bases; unmatched bases: 8. Germline CDR1 is SGHRS and CDR2 is YFSETQ. The CDR3 DNA reads as TGCGCCAGCCACCGGGACAGGGGGATCCACGAGCAGTACTTC. It encodes CASHRDRGIHEQYF.

This clonotype was recorded at least ten times. The chain recombines TRBV6-4 with TRBJ1-5, with D tentatively TRBD1 (6 bases). The CDR3 totals 13 residues. V lost 9 bases, J lost 2 bases, and 11 bases lay in between. CDR1 is MRHNA, CDR2 SNTAGT, per germline. The CDR3 nucleotides read TGTGCCAGAAGGGACATGGGCAATCAGCCCCAGCATTTT. The encoded protein is CARRDMGNQPQHF.

This clonotype has at least ten counts. The chain recombines TRBV12-3 or TRBV12-4 with TRBJ2-7; D gene uncertain. The CDR3 has 15 residues. With 3 bases removed from V and 2 bases from J, the gap between germline ends came to 14 bases. The CDR3 DNA follows: TGTGCCAGCAGTTTCCTTCTCGCAGAAACCTACGAGCAGTACTTC. This encodes CASSFLLAETYEQYF.

This clonotype was detected ten times or more. J is TRBJ1-1 and V is TRBV11-3, with a weak D call TRBD1 (6 bases). This CDR3 spans 15 amino acids. V lost 4 bases to trimming and J lost 1 base, with 13 bases between them. The germline gives CDR1 SGHNT, CDR2 YENEEA. The CDR3: CASSSYTTGNTEAFF. DNA of the CDR3: TGTGCCAGCAGCTCCTATACGACAGGGAACACTGAAGCTTTCTTT.

This clonotype was observed at least ten times. The rearrangement joins TRBV25-1 to TRBJ2-7; D might be TRBD2 (5 bases). Germline V lookup: CDR1 MGHDK, CDR2 SYGVNS. Trimming stripped 5 bases from V and 9 bases from J, with 11 bases between. This CDR3 region has 11 residues. CDR3 DNA sequence: TGTGCCAGCAGTCCACTAGAAGTGCAGTACTTC. This codes for CASSPLEVQYF.

The chain is built from TRBV7-9 and TRBJ2-5; possibly TRBD1 for D (6 bases). The CDR3 contains 15 residues. Germline V gene data show CDR1 as SEHNR and CDR2 as FQNEAQ (reference sequence). V shed 1 base and J shed 4 bases, with 13 bases lying between them. The CDR3 coding sequence is TGTGCCAGCAGCTTAGGGGGGCAGGGAAGAGAGACCCAGTACTTC. It translates to CASSLGGQGRETQYF.

At least ten counts were recorded for this clonotype. V is TRBV7-9 and J is TRBJ1-1; 8 bases fit TRBD1. V dropped 1 base and J dropped 0; count of bases not matched to a gene: 1. The germline V gene encodes CDR1 SEHNR and CDR2 FQNEAQ (reference sequence). The CDR3 covers 15 residues. In nucleotides, the CDR3 is TGTGCCAGCAGCTTAGGGACAGGGTTGAACACTGAAGCTTTCTTT. It encodes CASSLGTGLNTEAFF.

This clonotype appeared many times. The rearrangement joins TRBV6-1 to TRBJ2-7, with TRBD1 matching over 9 bases. This CDR3 spans 14 amino acids. The ends lost 5 bases at V and 3 bases at J; junction bases unmatched: 5. In germline, CDR1 is MNHNS, CDR2 SASEGT. The CDR3 here is CASSRTGESYEQYF. CDR3 in DNA: TGTGCCAGCAGTCGGACAGGGGAAAGCTACGAGCAGTACTTC.

The sample holds many counts of this clonotype. V is TRBV2 and J is TRBJ2-7; the match to TRBD2 covers 9 bases. The CDR3 totals 15 residues. CDR1 and CDR2 (germline): SNHLY, FYNNEI. The V segment lost 6 bases and the J segment 7 bases; nucleotides outside the gene matches: 13. The CDR3 reads CASSHRVGLAGEQYF. In DNA form, the CDR3 reads TGTGCCAGCAGCCACAGGGTGGGGCTAGCGGGAGAGCAGTACTTC.

V and J are TRBV10-1 and TRBJ1-5, with D tentatively TRBD1 (5 bases). V was clipped by 4 bases and J by 4 bases, with 8 bases between them. The CDR3 is 13 residues long. Germline-derived CDR1 and CDR2 are WNHNN and SYGVQD (reference sequence). The CDR3 DNA is TGCGCCAGCAGTGGGGGCGAGAATCAGCCCCAGCATTTT. This translates into CASSGGENQPQHF.

This clonotype was recorded at least ten times. V usage is TRBV6-1 and J usage is TRBJ2-7, with D perhaps matching TRBD1 (6 bases). The length of the CDR3 is 15 residues. Trimming removed 3 bases from V and 4 bases from J, with 16 bases in between. Germline V CDR1 and CDR2: MNHNS, SASEGT. This CDR3 reads CASSDRGPSWYEQYF. The CDR3 DNA follows: TGTGCCAGCAGTGACAGGGGTCCCTCATGGTACGAGCAGTACTTC.

In its sample, this clonotype was seen many times. J is TRBJ1-5 and V is TRBV29-1; no clear D. The CDR3 runs 13 residues. Trimming took 4 bases from V and 3 from J, leaving 10 bases between them. Germline V lookup: CDR1 SQVTM, CDR2 ANQGSEA. CDR3 in DNA: TGCAGCGTTGCTGGCAGCCCCAATCAGCCCCAGCATTTT. Protein sequence: CSVAGSPNQPQHF.

The chain recombines TRBV6-1 with TRBJ1-3, with 8 bases lining up with TRBD1. CDR3 length equals 16 residues. The J segment lost 0 bases and the V segment lost 5 bases, leaving 6 bases of the junction unmatched. Germline V CDR1 and CDR2: MNHNS, SASEGT. The CDR3 region has the DNA TGTGCCAGCAGTAAAGGGACAGGTAGCTCTGGAAACACCATATATTTT. It translates to CASSKGTGSSGNTIYF.